The 23 T cell receptor beta chains given below trace back to one sample, sequenced in a study of cytomegalovirus exposure and HLA in healthy donors. TCRdb's table, derived via immunoSEQ multiplex PCR, lists solely in-frame clones and lacks some. The sample includes 150,000 to 200,000 clones, approximately 87% of them seen just once. Source material: PBMCs. The receptors come from a woman in her twenties or thirties in good health and CMV-seronegative.

The chain uses TRBV4-2 and TRBJ1-1; perhaps TRBD1 as D (5 bases). The CDR3 runs to 14 residues. Per the germline V gene, CDR1 is LGHNA and CDR2 is YNFKEQ. V lost 5 bases, J lost 3 bases, and 13 bases lay in between. CDR3 amino acids: CASSLVAGDTEAFF. In DNA form, the CDR3 reads TGTGCCAGCAGCTTGGTGGCGGGGGACACTGAAGCTTTCTTT.

The chain recombines TRBV9 with TRBJ1-2, with 7 bases matching TRBD1. The germline V gene encodes CDR1 SGDLS and CDR2 YYNGEE. There are 13 residues in the CDR3. Trimming took 6 bases from V and 3 from J; bases not matched to a gene: 5. As DNA, the CDR3 is TGTGCCAGCAACGGAGGGGGCGACTATGGCTACACCTTC. Protein sequence: CASNGGGDYGYTF.

The chain joins TRBV6-9 to TRBJ2-5; D may be TRBD2 (6 bases). Germline CDR1 reads MNHGY; CDR2 reads SVAAGI. This CDR3 contains 12 residues. The chain's CDR3 is CANRGYQETQYF. The DNA of the CDR3 is TGTGCAAATCGGGGGTACCAAGAGACCCAGTACTTC.

This clone was found once. This chain uses TRBV27 with TRBJ2-5; the D is unclear. CDR3 length: 15 amino acids. V gave up 3 bases and J gave up 0 bases, with 11 bases separating them. CDR1 and CDR2 from the germline V gene are MNHEY and SMNVEV (reference sequence). CDR3 DNA sequence: TGTGCCAGCAGTTTTCCTCTCCCCCACCAAGAGACCCAGTACTTC. Its translation is CASSFPLPHQETQYF.

J is TRBJ2-7 and V is TRBV5-8; D might be TRBD2 (7 bases). The length of the CDR3 is 15 residues. Germline V gene sequence: CDR1 SGHTS, CDR2 YDEGEE. The V gene lost 2 bases and the J gene lost 4 bases, with 16 bases spanning the gap. DNA for the CDR3: TGTGCCAGCAGCTTAAGGGGGGGCGGAATATACGAGCAGTACTTC. Amino acids: CASSLRGGGIYEQYF.

The gene calls are TRBV4-1 and TRBJ1-1; D not certain. Germline V gene lookup returns CDR1 MGHRA and CDR2 YSYEKL. CDR3 length: 13 amino acids. Trimming shortened V by 1 base and J by 1 base, and 4 bases separated the two germline ends. The CDR3 DNA follows: TGCGCCAGCAGCCAAGGGCAGAACACTGAAGCTTTCTTT. Translating gives CASSQGQNTEAFF.

The chain combines TRBV29-1 with TRBJ2-1, with 11 bases matching TRBD2. V was pared by 2 bases and J by 2 bases, with 8 bases of the junction left unmatched. CDR1 SQVTM and CDR2 ANQGSEA come from the germline V gene. There are 17 residues in the CDR3. The CDR3 region has the DNA TGCAGCGTTGAATTTCTAGCGGGGGGCCACACCTACAATGAGCAGTTCTTC. Its translation: CSVEFLAGGHTYNEQFF.

This chain links TRBV19 with TRBJ1-1; 7 positions agree with TRBD1. The CDR3 extends over 15 amino acids. Germline V gene data show CDR1 as LNHDA and CDR2 as SQIVND (reference sequence). V gave up 1 base and J gave up 5 bases; unmatched junction bases: 7. CDR3 loop: CASSIGGGGYTEAFF. Here the CDR3 DNA reads TGTGCCAGTAGTATAGGTGGAGGGGGCTATACTGAAGCTTTCTTT.

The chain is built from TRBV2 and TRBJ2-7, with 7 bases identical to TRBD1. The CDR3 consists of 13 residues. Per the germline V gene, CDR1 is SNHLY and CDR2 is FYNNEI. V gave up 7 bases and J gave up 4 bases; unmatched junction bases: 7. The CDR3 loop reads CASKTGTIYEQYF. CDR3 bases: TGTGCCAGCAAGACAGGGACGATATACGAGCAGTACTTC.

The V gene is TRBV11-3, the J gene TRBJ2-3; 9 bases fit TRBD2. Trimming removed 1 base from V and 3 bases from J; junction bases left unmatched: 5. This CDR3 spans 16 amino acids. In germline, CDR1 is SGHNT, CDR2 YENEEA. The chain's CDR3 is CASSLVGGGATDTQYF. In nucleotides, the CDR3 is TGTGCCAGCAGCTTAGTAGGCGGGGGGGCTACAGATACGCAGTATTTT.

J is TRBJ2-5 and V is TRBV6-1, with TRBD2 matching over 9 bases. This CDR3 spans 15 amino acids. CDR1 is MNHNS, CDR2 SASEGT, per germline. With 1 base clipped from V and 2 bases from J, the junction kept 2 bases outside the gene matches. The CDR3 is CASSEVTSGQETQYF. The CDR3 nucleotides are TGTGCCAGCAGTGAAGTGACTAGCGGTCAAGAGACCCAGTACTTC.

The chain joins TRBV12-5 to TRBJ1-2, with 7 bases identical to TRBD1. The CDR3 length is 16 residues. The germline CDR1 and CDR2 sequences are LGHNT and FRNRAP. J lost 1 base, V lost 2 bases, and 7 bases had no gene match. As DNA, the CDR3 is TGTGCTAGTGGTTTGTCAGGGGGAGCGATTAACTATGGCTACACCTTC. It encodes CASGLSGGAINYGYTF.

DNA of the CDR3: TGCGCCAGCAGCTTCTCCGGACAGGGGAAGAACTACGAGCAGTACTTC. This translates into CASSFSGQGKNYEQYF. V gene TRBV5-1 combines with J gene TRBJ2-7; 9 bases fit TRBD1. This CDR3 contains 16 residues. V gave up 2 bases and J gave up 3 bases; unmatched junction bases: 9. Germline V gives CDR1 SGHRS, CDR2 YFSETQ.

The CDR3 spells CASSLALNTEAFF. The CDR3 DNA is TGTGCCAGCAGCTTAGCCTTGAACACTGAAGCTTTCTTT. The gene calls are TRBV7-7 and TRBJ1-1, with D unclear. CDR3 length: 13 residues. The ends were cut back, 0 bases at V and 0 bases at J, with 2 bases in the middle. Germline loops: CDR1 SSHAT, CDR2 FNYEAQ (reference sequence).

The rearrangement uses TRBV6-5 and TRBJ2-1; TRBD2 agrees at 7 bases. The V gene's germline CDR1 is MNHEY and CDR2 SVGAGI. The V and J ends lost 5 bases and 4 bases, in that order; junction bases with no gene match: 8. The length of the CDR3 is 15 residues. The DNA of the CDR3 is TGTGCCAGCAGTCTGAGAAGCGGGGATTACAATGAGCAGTTCTTC. Translated, it gives CASSLRSGDYNEQFF.

This clone was detected once. The gene calls are TRBV4-1 and TRBJ1-6; a possible D gene is TRBD1 (5 bases). The CDR3 consists of 15 residues. Trimming cost V 3 bases and J 8 bases, with 14 bases left between them. Germline V gene lookup returns CDR1 MGHRA and CDR2 YSYEKL. For the CDR3, the DNA is TGCGCCAGCAGCCAGCTGACCCAAGGGGATTCACCCCTCCACTTT. The encoded protein is CASSQLTQGDSPLHF.

This clone was seen a single time. The chain joins TRBV6-1 to TRBJ1-5; a weak D match, TRBD1 (6 bases). Germline V gives CDR1 MNHNS, CDR2 SASEGT. The ends were cut back, 10 bases at V and 0 bases at J, with 16 bases in the middle. The CDR3 is 15 amino acids. CDR3 coding DNA: TGTGCCACCCAGGACAGCGACTATAGCAATCAGCCCCAGCATTTT. This encodes CATQDSDYSNQPQHF.

This chain links TRBV7-8 with TRBJ1-2; 10 bases fit TRBD1. This CDR3 has 17 residues. The trim removed 6 bases at V and 3 bases at J, leaving 13 bases unmatched. Germline values: CDR1 SGHVS, CDR2 FQNEAQ. CDR3 bases: TGTGCCAGCAGATCCGGGACAGGGGTAATGAAGGACTATGGCTACACCTTC. This gives the protein CASRSGTGVMKDYGYTF.

The chain has TRBV19 and TRBJ1-4; tentative D call: TRBD1 (5 bases). Germline lookup yields CDR1 LNHDA and CDR2 SQIVND (reference sequence). V lost 7 bases and J lost 0, with 9 bases in between. The CDR3 totals 14 residues. This CDR3 reads CASKPTATNEKLFF. For the CDR3, the DNA is TGTGCCAGTAAACCGACAGCAACTAATGAAAAACTGTTTTTT.

The chain uses TRBV5-6 and TRBJ2-7, with D possibly TRBD1 on 5 matching bases. Trimming cost V 3 bases and J 5 bases, with 15 bases left between them. In germline, CDR1 is SGHDT, CDR2 YYEEEE. CDR3 length: 14 residues. The CDR3 is CASSSGQGFDEQYF. CDR3 nucleotides: TGTGCCAGCAGCTCCGGGCAGGGTTTTGACGAGCAGTACTTC.

This clone was detected only a few times. At the DNA level, this CDR3 is encoded by other sequences in the same sample as well. The V and J genes are TRBV6-5 and TRBJ2-7; TRBD1 aligns across 7 bases. The CDR3 sequence is 14 residues long. Losses at the gene ends were 0 bases for V and 3 bases for J; bases not matched to a gene: 2. The germline gives CDR1 MNHEY, CDR2 SVGAGI. CDR3 sequence: CASSYSRDSYEQYF. CDR3 DNA sequence: TGTGCCAGCAGTTACTCGAGGGACAGCTACGAGCAGTACTTC.

This clone was seen just once. This chain links TRBV4-2 with TRBJ2-7; 7 bases agree with TRBD1. The CDR3 covers 15 residues. V shed 0 bases, J shed 4 bases, and the junction held 6 bases outside the gene matches. Germline-derived CDR1 and CDR2 are LGHNA and YNFKEQ. The CDR3 bases are TGTGCCAGCAGCCAAGAACAGGGGCCTTCTTACGAGCAGTACTTC. This encodes CASSQEQGPSYEQYF.

This clone has just one count. The V call is TRBV6-1, the J call TRBJ1-6, with 7 positions matching TRBD1. The CDR3 has 17 amino acids. Germline V gene lookup returns CDR1 MNHNS and CDR2 SASEGT. Trimming took 4 bases from V and 4 from J; bases not matched to a gene: 10. CDR3 in DNA: TGTGCCAGCAGTGTCCCCCAGGGGGGTCAGTATAATTCACCCCTCCACTTT. This sequence encodes CASSVPQGGQYNSPLHF.